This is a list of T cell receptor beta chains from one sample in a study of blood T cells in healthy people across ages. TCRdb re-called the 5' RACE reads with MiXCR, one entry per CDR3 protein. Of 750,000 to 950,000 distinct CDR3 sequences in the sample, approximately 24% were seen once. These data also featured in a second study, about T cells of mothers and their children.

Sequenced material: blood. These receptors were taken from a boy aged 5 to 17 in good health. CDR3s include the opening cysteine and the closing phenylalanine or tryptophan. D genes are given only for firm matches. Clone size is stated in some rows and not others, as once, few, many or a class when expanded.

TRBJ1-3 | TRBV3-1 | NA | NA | CASGRQWESGNTIYF | TGTGCCAGCGGGCGACAGTGGGAGTCTGGAAACACCATATATTTT
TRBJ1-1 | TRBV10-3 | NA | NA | CAISEFGEANTEAFF | TGTGCCATCAGTGAATTTGGGGAGGCAAACACTGAAGCTTTCTTT
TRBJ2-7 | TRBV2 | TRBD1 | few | CATPRTGGSSYEQYF | TGTGCCACTCCTAGGACAGGGGGAAGCTCCTACGAGCAGTACTTC
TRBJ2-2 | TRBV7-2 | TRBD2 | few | CASTYSGGARTGELFF | TGTGCCAGCACCTATAGCGGGGGGGCTCGCACCGGGGAGCTGTTTTTT
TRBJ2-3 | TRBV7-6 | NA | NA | CASSSRDFKITDTQYF | TGTGCCAGCAGCTCCCGGGACTTTAAAATCACAGATACGCAGTATTTT
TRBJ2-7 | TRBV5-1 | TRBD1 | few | CASRQTGAGYEQYF | TGCGCCAGCAGACAGACAGGGGCCGGGTACGAGCAGTACTTC
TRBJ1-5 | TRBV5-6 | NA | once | CASSRRGFNNQPQHF | TGTGCCAGCAGCCGACGGGGGTTTAACAATCAGCCCCAGCATTTT
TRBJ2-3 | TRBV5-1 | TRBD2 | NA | CASRERGAASTDTQYF | TGCGCCAGCCGCGAGCGGGGGGCAGCTAGCACAGATACGCAGTATTTT
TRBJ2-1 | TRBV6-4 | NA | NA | CASSDSSLADYNEQFF | TGTGCCAGCAGTGACTCGAGCCTAGCCGATTACAATGAGCAGTTCTTC
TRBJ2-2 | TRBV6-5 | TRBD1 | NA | CASSLHLGQGAQVDTGELFF | TGTGCCAGCAGTTTACACTTGGGACAGGGGGCTCAAGTTGACACCGGGGAGCTGTTTTTT
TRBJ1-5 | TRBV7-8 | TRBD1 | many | CASSPPGQGLIDQPQHF | TGTGCCAGCAGCCCCCCAGGACAGGGTTTAATTGATCAGCCCCAGCATTTT
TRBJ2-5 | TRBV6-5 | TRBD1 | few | CASTRTGLKTQYF | TGTGCCAGCACCCGGACAGGCCTCAAGACCCAGTACTTC
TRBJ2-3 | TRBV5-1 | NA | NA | CASRRQAVQDTQYF | TGCGCCAGCAGAAGGCAGGCCGTCCAAGATACGCAGTATTTT
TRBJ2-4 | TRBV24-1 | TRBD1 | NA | CATSDGTENIQYF | TGTGCCACCAGTGATGGGACAGAAAACATTCAGTACTTC
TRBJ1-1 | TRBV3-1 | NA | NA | CASSQRVGNTEAFF | TGTGCCAGCAGCCAGAGGGTAGGGAACACTGAAGCTTTCTTT
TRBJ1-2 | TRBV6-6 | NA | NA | CASSYLRLQGSYGYTF | TGTGCCAGCAGTTACCTGCGTCTACAAGGATCCTATGGCTACACCTTC
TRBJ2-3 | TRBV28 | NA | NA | CALGHSTDTQYF | TGTGCCCTAGGGCATAGCACAGATACGCAGTATTTT
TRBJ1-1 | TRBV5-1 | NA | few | CASSLSVVRDPEAFF | TGCGCCAGCAGCTTGTCGGTAGTCCGGGACCCCGAAGCTTTCTTT
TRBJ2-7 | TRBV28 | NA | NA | CASTPAGLKGTYEQYF | TGTGCCAGCACCCCCGCAGGACTCAAGGGCACCTACGAGCAGTACTTC
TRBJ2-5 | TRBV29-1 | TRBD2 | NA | CSVAGTSIETQYF | TGCAGCGTTGCCGGGACTAGCATCGAGACCCAGTACTTC
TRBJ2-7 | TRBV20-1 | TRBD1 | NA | CSARIPGQEYEQYF | TGCAGTGCTAGAATCCCTGGACAGGAATACGAGCAGTACTTC
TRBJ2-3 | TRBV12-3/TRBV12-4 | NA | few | CASSLSTPDTQYF | TGTGCCAGCAGTTTAAGTACGCCAGATACGCAGTATTTT
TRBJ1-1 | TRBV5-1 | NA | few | CASSLEGGANEAFF | TGCGCCAGCAGCTTGGAAGGGGGGGCTAATGAAGCTTTCTTT
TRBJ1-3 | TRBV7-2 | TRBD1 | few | CASSTRQGAPLGNTIYF | TGTGCCAGCAGCACCCGACAGGGGGCTCCTCTCGGAAACACCATATATTTT
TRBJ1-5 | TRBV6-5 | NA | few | CASSSDPIRTDYYQPQHF | TGTGCCAGCAGTTCCGACCCCATCAGGACAGACTATTATCAGCCCCAGCATTTT
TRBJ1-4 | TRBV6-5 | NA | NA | CASSARVPTNEKLFF | TGTGCCAGCAGTGCCAGGGTCCCAACTAATGAAAAACTGTTTTTT
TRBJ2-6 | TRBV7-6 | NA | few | CASSLVPPAGVNVLTF | TGTGCCAGCAGCTTAGTCCCCCCGGCTGGGGTCAACGTCCTGACTTTC
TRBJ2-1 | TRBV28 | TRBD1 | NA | CASSPTGKVSEQFF | TGTGCCAGCAGCCCGACAGGGAAGGTTAGTGAGCAGTTCTTC